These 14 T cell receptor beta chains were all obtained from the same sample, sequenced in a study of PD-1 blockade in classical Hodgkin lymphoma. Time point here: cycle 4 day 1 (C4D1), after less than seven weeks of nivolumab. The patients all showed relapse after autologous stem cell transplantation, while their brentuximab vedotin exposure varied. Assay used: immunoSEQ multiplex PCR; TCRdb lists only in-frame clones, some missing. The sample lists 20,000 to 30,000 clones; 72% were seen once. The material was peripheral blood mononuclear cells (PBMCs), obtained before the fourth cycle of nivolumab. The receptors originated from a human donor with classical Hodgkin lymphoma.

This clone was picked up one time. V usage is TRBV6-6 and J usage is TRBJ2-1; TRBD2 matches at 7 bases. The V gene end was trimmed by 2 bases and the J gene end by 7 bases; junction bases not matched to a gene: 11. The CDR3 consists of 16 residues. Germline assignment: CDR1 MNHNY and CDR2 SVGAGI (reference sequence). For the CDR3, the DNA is TGTGCCAGCAGTTACCCGGGAGGATCAGGGAGGAATGAGCAGTTCTTC. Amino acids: CASSYPGGSGRNEQFF.

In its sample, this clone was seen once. CDR3 protein: CASSLSGSSDTIYF. The CDR3, as DNA: TGCGCCAGCAGCTTAAGCGGATCCTCGGACACCATATATTTT. The rearrangement links TRBV5-1 to TRBJ1-3; D not certain. CDR1 SGHRS and CDR2 YFSETQ come from the germline V gene. V lost 2 bases and J 8 bases, leaving 14 bases between the germline ends. The length of the CDR3 is 14 residues.

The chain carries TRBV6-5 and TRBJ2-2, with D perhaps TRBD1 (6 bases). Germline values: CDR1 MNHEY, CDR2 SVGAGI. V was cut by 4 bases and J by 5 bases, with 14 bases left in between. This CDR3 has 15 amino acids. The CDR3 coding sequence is TGTGCCAGCAGTTCCCAGGGGTTGCCGACCGGGGAGCTGTTTTTT. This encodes CASSSQGLPTGELFF.

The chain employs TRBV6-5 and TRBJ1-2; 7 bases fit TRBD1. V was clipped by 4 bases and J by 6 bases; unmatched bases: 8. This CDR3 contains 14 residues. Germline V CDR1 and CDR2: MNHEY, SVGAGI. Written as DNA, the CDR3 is TGTGCCAGCAGTTCCACCGGACAGGCAAATGGCTACACCTTC. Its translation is CASSSTGQANGYTF.

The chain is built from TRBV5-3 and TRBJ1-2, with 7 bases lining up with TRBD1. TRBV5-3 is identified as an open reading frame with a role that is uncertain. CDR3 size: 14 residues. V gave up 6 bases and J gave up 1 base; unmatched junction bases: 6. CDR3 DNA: TGTGCCAGAAACGACAGGGCGAATAACTATGGCTACACCTTC. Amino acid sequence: CARNDRANNYGYTF.

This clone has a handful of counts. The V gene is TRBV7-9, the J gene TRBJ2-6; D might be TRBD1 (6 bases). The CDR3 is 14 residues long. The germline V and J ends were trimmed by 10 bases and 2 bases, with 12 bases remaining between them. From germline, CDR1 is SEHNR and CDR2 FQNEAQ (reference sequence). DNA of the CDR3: TGTGCCAACCCCCCAGGGGCTGGGGCCAACGTCCTGACTTTC. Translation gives CANPPGAGANVLTF.

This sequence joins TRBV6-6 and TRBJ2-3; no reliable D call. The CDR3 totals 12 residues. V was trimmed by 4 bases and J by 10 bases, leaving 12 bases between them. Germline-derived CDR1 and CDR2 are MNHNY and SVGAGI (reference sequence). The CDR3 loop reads CASSLRPHAQYF. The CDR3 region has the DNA TGTGCCAGCAGTTTAAGACCACATGCGCAGTATTTT.

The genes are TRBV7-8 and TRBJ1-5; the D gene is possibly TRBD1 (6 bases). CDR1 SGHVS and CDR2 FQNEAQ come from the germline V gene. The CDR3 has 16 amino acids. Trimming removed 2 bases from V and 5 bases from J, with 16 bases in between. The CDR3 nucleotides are TGTGCCAGCAGCTTAACTACAGTAGGGGGTTATCAGCCCCAGCATTTT. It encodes CASSLTTVGGYQPQHF.

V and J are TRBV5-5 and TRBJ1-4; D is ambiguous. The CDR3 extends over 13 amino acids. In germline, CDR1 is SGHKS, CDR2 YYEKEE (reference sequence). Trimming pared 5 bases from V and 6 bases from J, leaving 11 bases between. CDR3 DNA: TGTGCCAGCAGTAGAGAAGGGTATGAAAAACTGTTTTTT. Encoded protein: CASSREGYEKLFF.

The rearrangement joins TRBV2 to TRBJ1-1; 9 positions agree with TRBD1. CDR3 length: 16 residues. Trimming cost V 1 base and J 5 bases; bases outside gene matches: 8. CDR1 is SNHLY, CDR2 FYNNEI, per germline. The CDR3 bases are TGTGCCAGCAGTGAAGGAGGGACAGGGAGAGATACTGAAGCTTTCTTT. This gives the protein CASSEGGTGRDTEAFF. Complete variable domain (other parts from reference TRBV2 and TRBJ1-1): EPEVTQTPSHQVTQMGQEVILRCVPISNHLYFYWYRQILGQKVEFLVSFYNNEISEKSEIFDDQFSVERPDGSNFTLKIRSTKLEDSAMYFCASSEGGTGRDTEAFFGQGTRLTVV.

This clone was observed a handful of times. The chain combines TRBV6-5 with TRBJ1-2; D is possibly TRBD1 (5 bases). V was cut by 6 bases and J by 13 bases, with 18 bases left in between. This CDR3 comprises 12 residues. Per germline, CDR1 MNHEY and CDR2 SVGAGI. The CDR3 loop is CASRAGSLSITF. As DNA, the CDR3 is TGTGCCAGCAGGGCAGGGTCCCTTTCAATCACCTTC.

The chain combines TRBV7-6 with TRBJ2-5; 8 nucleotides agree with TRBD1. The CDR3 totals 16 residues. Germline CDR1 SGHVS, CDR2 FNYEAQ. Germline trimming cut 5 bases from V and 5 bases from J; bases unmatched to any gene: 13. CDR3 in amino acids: CASSPSAPTGAETQYF. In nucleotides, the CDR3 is TGTGCCAGCAGCCCAAGTGCACCGACAGGGGCGGAGACCCAGTACTTC.

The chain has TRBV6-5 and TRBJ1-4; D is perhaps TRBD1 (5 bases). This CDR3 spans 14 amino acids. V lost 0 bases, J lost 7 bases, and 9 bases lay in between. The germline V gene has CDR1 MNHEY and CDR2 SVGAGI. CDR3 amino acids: CASSYSRRGEKLFF. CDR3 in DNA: TGTGCCAGCAGTTACTCTAGGAGGGGTGAAAAACTGTTTTTT.

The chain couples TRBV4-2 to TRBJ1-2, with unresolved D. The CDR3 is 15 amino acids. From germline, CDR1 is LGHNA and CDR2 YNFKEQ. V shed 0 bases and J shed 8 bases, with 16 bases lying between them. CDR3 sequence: CASSQDSATPYGYTF. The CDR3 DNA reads TGTGCCAGCAGCCAAGATTCGGCGACCCCGTACGGCTACACCTTC.